This T cell receptor beta chain was profiled in a study of CD8 T cells in Susac syndrome. Sequencing of TCR beta drew on CD8+ and CD4+ T cells from blood. The CD8+ and CD4+ T cells were negatively isolated, with the TEMRA cells enriched by FACS. Random hexamers primed reverse transcription of about 0.45 to 1 ug RNA. TCRdb re-analysed the immunoSEQ multiplex PCR reads in MiXCR, keeping a single row per CDR3 protein. The sample holds some 450,000 distinct CDR3 sequences, around 83% seen once. The CDR3 sequence is 14 residues long. Per the germline V gene, CDR1 is SGHRS and CDR2 is YFSETQ. V dropped 4 bases and J dropped 2 bases, with 10 bases sitting between them.

This clonotype was sampled from a human donor with multiple sclerosis. Sequenced material: CD8+ T cells from PBMCs. V is TRBV5-1 and J is TRBJ2-1, with D maybe TRBD2 (6 bases). The CDR3 here is CASSGEAAYNEQFF. The CDR3 nucleotides are TGCGCCAGCAGCGGGGAGGCAGCCTACAATGAGCAGTTCTTC.